These T cell receptor beta chains were read from a single sample in a study of vaccination and CD4 T cells after COVID-19. No cognate antigen is known for these TCRs. A single record per CDR3 protein comes from TCRdb applying MiXCR to the PCR reads. The table has some 4,200 distinct CDR3 sequences, roughly 36% seen once; the top ten hold 20% to 30%. The sample comprised CD4+ T cells from blood, cultured in vitro. These receptors were obtained from a human donor in good health. Both conserved end residues are part of each CDR3. The D gene is left open where the match is weak. Part of the rows lack a size; the others show once, few, many or a class for expanded clones.

TRBV6-1	NA	NA	TRBJ2-7	CASSEARMRAGQYF	TGTGCCAGCAGTGAAGCGAGGATGAGGGCTGGGCAGTACTTC
TRBV30	NA	NA	TRBJ1-2	CAWSFAIRGSYTF	TGTGCCTGGAGTTTCGCAATCCGGGGAAGCTACACCTTC
TRBV10-1	large	NA	TRBJ1-1	CASSETGLTEAFF	TGCGCCAGCAGTGAGACAGGGCTTACTGAAGCTTTCTTT
TRBV29-1	NA	TRBD1	TRBJ1-2	CSVDVLQGGYGYTF	TGCAGCGTTGATGTCCTACAGGGGGGCTATGGCTACACCTTC
TRBV27	NA	TRBD1	TRBJ1-5	CASSLGQGINQSQHF	TGTGCCAGCAGTTTGGGACAGGGGATAAATCAGTCCCAGCATTTT
TRBV19	NA	NA	TRBJ1-1	CASNPGMNTEAFF	TGTGCCAGTAACCCAGGGATGAACACTGAAGCTTTCTTT
TRBV30	NA	TRBD2	TRBJ2-3	CAWSVPRGANTDTQYF	TGTGCCTGGAGTGTCCCGCGGGGGGCCAACACAGATACGCAGTATTTT
TRBV27	NA	NA	TRBJ2-2	CASSLSQTSMGGELFF	TGTGCCAGCAGTTTATCCCAGACTAGTATGGGCGGGGAGCTGTTTTTT
TRBV10-3	NA	NA	TRBJ2-3	CATLVHGTDTQYF	TGTGCCACCCTGGTTCACGGCACAGATACGCAGTATTTT
TRBV4-2	NA	NA	TRBJ2-2	CASSQVVDTGELFF	TGTGCCAGCAGCCAAGTTGTAGACACCGGGGAGCTGTTTTTT
TRBV11-3	NA	TRBD2	TRBJ2-1	CASSRSERGLYNEQFF	TGTGCCAGCAGCCGATCCGAGCGGGGGCTCTACAATGAGCAGTTCTTC
TRBV18	few	NA	TRBJ1-1	CASSSGVGGTEAFF	TGTGCCAGCTCATCGGGGGTCGGTGGGACTGAAGCTTTCTTT
TRBV12-3/TRBV12-4	few	NA	TRBJ1-6	CASSGGSYNSPLHF	TGTGCCAGCAGTGGGGGGTCCTATAATTCACCCCTCCACTTT
TRBV28	few	NA	TRBJ1-1	CASREGNTEAFF	TGTGCCAGCAGAGAAGGGAACACTGAAGCTTTCTTT
TRBV29-1	NA	NA	TRBJ1-1	CSVVRGLNTEAFF	TGCAGCGTTGTTAGGGGATTGAACACTGAAGCTTTCTTT
TRBV30	NA	NA	TRBJ1-5	CAWSTDSNQPQHF	TGTGCCTGGAGCACAGATAGCAATCAGCCCCAGCATTTT
TRBV3-1	NA	NA	TRBJ2-7	CASSHRGSNYEQYF	TGTGCCAGCAGCCATAGGGGAAGTAACTACGAGCAGTACTTC
TRBV6-1	few	TRBD1	TRBJ1-2	CASRTGTVSYGYTF	TGTGCCAGCAGAACCGGGACAGTCTCCTATGGCTACACCTTC
TRBV30	few	NA	TRBJ2-7	CAWNQGISYEQYF	TGTGCCTGGAACCAGGGAATATCCTACGAGCAGTACTTC
TRBV12-5	NA	NA	TRBJ2-1	CASGLGGDSGQFF	TGTGCTAGTGGTTTAGGCGGGGACTCCGGGCAGTTCTTC
TRBV15	medium-sized	NA	TRBJ1-5	CATSRDLGADNQPQHF	TGTGCCACCAGCAGAGATTTGGGGGCAGACAATCAGCCCCAGCATTTT
TRBV27	NA	NA	TRBJ1-6	CASSPSDIGNSPLHF	TGTGCCAGCAGTCCCTCGGACATTGGTAATTCACCCCTCCACTTT
TRBV6-5	few	NA	TRBJ2-7	CASSYSGRPENYEQYF	TGTGCCAGCAGTTACTCGGGTAGACCAGAGAACTACGAGCAGTACTTC
TRBV19	NA	NA	TRBJ1-2	CASSTGGYGYTF	TGTGCCAGTAGTACGGGGGGATATGGCTACACCTTC
TRBV2	NA	NA	TRBJ1-6	CASSADRAVNSPLHF	TGTGCCAGCAGTGCAGATCGGGCCGTCAATTCACCCCTCCACTTT
TRBV5-1	NA	NA	TRBJ1-5	CASSLGEGPQHF	TGCGCCAGCAGCTTGGGTGAAGGGCCCCAGCATTTT
TRBV7-9	NA	TRBD1	TRBJ1-2	CASSRGQVLPGYTF	TGTGCCAGCAGCCGTGGACAGGTTTTGCCTGGCTACACCTTC
TRBV5-1	NA	NA	TRBJ1-1	CASSSLGGTINPFF	TGCGCCAGCAGCTCCCTGGGTGGGACAATCAATCCTTTCTTT
TRBV27	few	TRBD1	TRBJ1-1	CASSSAGGTEAFF	TGTGCCAGCAGTTCCGCAGGGGGTACTGAAGCTTTCTTT
TRBV20-1	few	NA	TRBJ2-2	CSASAVELTNTGELFF	TGCAGTGCTAGTGCCGTGGAGCTAACTAACACCGGGGAGCTGTTTTTT
TRBV20-1	few	NA	TRBJ2-3	CSASIRGKDTQYF	TGCAGTGCTAGTATCAGGGGAAAGGATACGCAGTATTTT
TRBV27	few	NA	TRBJ1-2	CASSLLGVRSYTF	TGTGCCAGCAGTTTACTGGGGGTTCGGAGCTACACCTTC
TRBV5-1	NA	NA	TRBJ2-2	CASSLADGWDFTGELFF	TGCGCCAGCAGCTTGGCCGACGGGTGGGACTTCACCGGGGAGCTGTTTTTT
TRBV19	NA	NA	TRBJ1-5	CASTKLNSNQPQHF	TGTGCCAGTACCAAACTTAATAGCAATCAGCCCCAGCATTTT
TRBV12-3/TRBV12-4	NA	TRBD2	TRBJ2-3	CASSFKGLAPDTQYF	TGTGCCAGCAGTTTTAAGGGACTAGCCCCAGATACGCAGTATTTT
TRBV6-5	NA	NA	TRBJ2-3	CASSDSGGTDTQYF	TGTGCCAGCAGTGACTCGGGGGGCACAGATACGCAGTATTTT
TRBV6-5	NA	NA	TRBJ1-6	CASSYTGSNSPLHF	TGTGCCAGCAGTTATACAGGAAGCAATTCACCCCTCCACTTT
TRBV7-2	large	NA	TRBJ2-3	CASSLVGSAGSTDTQYF	TGTGCCAGCAGCTTAGTTGGATCGGCGGGGTCCACAGATACGCAGTATTTT
TRBV6-5	NA	NA	TRBJ1-2	CASSYTARTALGYTF	TGTGCCAGCAGTTACACCGCACGAACGGCCCTTGGCTACACCTTC